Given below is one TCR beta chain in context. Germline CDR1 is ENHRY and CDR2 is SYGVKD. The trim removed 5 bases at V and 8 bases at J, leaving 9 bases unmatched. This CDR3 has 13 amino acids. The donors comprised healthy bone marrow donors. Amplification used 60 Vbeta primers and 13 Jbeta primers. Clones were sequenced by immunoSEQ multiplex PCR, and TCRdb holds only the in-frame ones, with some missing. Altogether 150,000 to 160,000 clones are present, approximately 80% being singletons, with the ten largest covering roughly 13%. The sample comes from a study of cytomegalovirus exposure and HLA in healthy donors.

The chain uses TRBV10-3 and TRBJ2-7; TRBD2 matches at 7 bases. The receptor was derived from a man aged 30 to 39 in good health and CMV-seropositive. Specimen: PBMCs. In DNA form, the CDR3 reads TGTGCCATCAGTTTGGCGGGAGAAGGTCAGCAGTACTTC. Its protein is CAISLAGEGQQYF.